This T cell receptor (beta chain) was identified in a study of cytomegalovirus exposure and HLA in healthy donors. Primers for the PCR totalled 60 Vbeta and 13 Jbeta. Sequencing used immunoSEQ multiplex PCR; TCRdb keeps in-frame clones, though not all of them. The sample holds roughly 120,000 clones, around 70% seen once. Whole-study findings and limits: A likely sequencing artifact accounted for one observed cluster of highly shared sequence variants. The study labeled 150 to 200 TCR beta chains cytomegalovirus-associated. In an earlier analysis, about 87% or about 30%: the productive usage of most TCR beta V segments. The classifier, whose performance was assessed in both the original and validation cohorts, reportedly diagnosed cytomegalovirus status with high specificity and sensitivity.

To note about this clone: Its cognate antigen is unknown. This CDR3 is also generated by other DNA sequences in the sample.

The J segment lost 3 bases and the V segment lost 6 bases, leaving 3 bases of the junction unmatched. In germline, CDR1 is ENHRY, CDR2 SYGVKD. The CDR3 loop spans 13 amino acids. The sequencing sample was made of PBMCs. This clonotype was sampled from a man aged 25-45 years in good health and CMV-seropositive. The gene calls are TRBV10-3 and TRBJ2-5; 8 nucleotides agree with TRBD1. The CDR3 DNA sequence: TGTGCCATCAGAAAACAGGGGGAAGAGACCCAGTACTTC. Translated, it gives CAIRKQGEETQYF.